Listed below are T cell receptor beta chains from one sample, sequenced in a study of human T cells and chemical hapten exposure. TCRdb reprocessed the RACE reads via MiXCR and lists one record per CDR3 protein. This table holds over 55,000 distinct CDR3 sequences, roughly 10% found once. Sequencing used whole blood, obtained in connection with sensitization to the hapten diphenylcyclopropenone (DPC). These receptor sequences come from a woman between 45 and 65 years old with alopecia areata. Some clones in this sample may be carry-over from other donors' samples. Each CDR3 is given with its conserved first and last residue. A D gene is named only where the DNA matches it firmly. Size tells how often a clone was seen (once, few, many) or the class of an expanded clone, and some rows leave it out.

clone size: many
V gene: TRBV27
J gene: TRBJ2-2
D gene: NA
CDR3 protein: CASSRDSGELFF
CDR3 DNA: TGTGCCAGCAGTCGGGATTCCGGGGAGCTGTTTTTT

clone size: many
V gene: TRBV29-1
J gene: TRBJ2-1
D gene: TRBD1
CDR3 protein: CSVEGRQGARLNEQFF
CDR3 DNA: TGCAGCGTTGAAGGACGTCAGGGGGCGCGTCTCAATGAGCAGTTCTTC

clone size: NA
V gene: TRBV7-2
J gene: TRBJ2-1
D gene: NA
CDR3 protein: CASSLDRGGNEQFF
CDR3 DNA: TGTGCCAGCAGCTTAGACAGGGGGGGTAATGAGCAGTTCTTC

clone size: few
V gene: TRBV15
J gene: TRBJ2-1
D gene: TRBD2
CDR3 protein: CATSRDSGRGYNEQFF
CDR3 DNA: TGTGCCACCAGCAGGGATAGCGGGAGGGGCTACAATGAGCAGTTCTTC

clone size: NA
V gene: TRBV5-4
J gene: TRBJ2-1
D gene: NA
CDR3 protein: CASSLVWGARYNEQFF
CDR3 DNA: TGTGCCAGCAGCTTGGTCTGGGGGGCGCGATACAATGAGCAGTTCTTC

clone size: NA
V gene: TRBV12-3/TRBV12-4
J gene: TRBJ2-1
D gene: TRBD1
CDR3 protein: CASTAGGAYNEQFF
CDR3 DNA: TGTGCCAGCACGGCAGGGGGCGCTTACAATGAGCAGTTCTTC

clone size: few
V gene: TRBV7-9
J gene: TRBJ2-7
D gene: TRBD2
CDR3 protein: CASSTTSAYEQYF
CDR3 DNA: TGTGCCAGCAGCACAACTAGCGCCTACGAGCAGTACTTC

clone size: NA
V gene: TRBV2
J gene: TRBJ2-5
D gene: NA
CDR3 protein: CASSVGGQETQYF
CDR3 DNA: TGTGCCAGCAGTGTGGGAGGCCAAGAGACCCAGTACTTC

clone size: few
V gene: TRBV5-1
J gene: TRBJ1-4
D gene: NA
CDR3 protein: CASSLVQNEKLFF
CDR3 DNA: TGCGCCAGCAGCTTGGTACAGAATGAAAAACTGTTTTTT

clone size: NA
V gene: TRBV20-1
J gene: TRBJ2-7
D gene: NA
CDR3 protein: CSASRRESNDEQYF
CDR3 DNA: TGCAGTGCCAGCCGACGGGAGAGTAACGACGAGCAGTACTTC

clone size: many
V gene: TRBV28
J gene: TRBJ1-6
D gene: NA
CDR3 protein: CASNWGVRSPLHF
CDR3 DNA: TGTGCCAGCAATTGGGGAGTACGATCACCCCTCCACTTT

clone size: NA
V gene: TRBV9
J gene: TRBJ2-5
D gene: NA
CDR3 protein: CASSADGRIQETQYF
CDR3 DNA: TGTGCCAGCAGCGCAGACGGTAGGATTCAAGAGACCCAGTACTTC

clone size: few
V gene: TRBV28
J gene: TRBJ2-7
D gene: NA
CDR3 protein: CASSLVLAGRASYEQYF
CDR3 DNA: TGTGCCAGCAGTTTAGTTTTGGCAGGGAGAGCGTCCTACGAGCAGTACTTC

clone size: few
V gene: TRBV12-3/TRBV12-4
J gene: TRBJ2-1
D gene: TRBD2
CDR3 protein: CASSPSGRARIDEQFF
CDR3 DNA: TGTGCCAGCAGCCCTAGCGGGAGGGCCCGTATCGATGAGCAGTTCTTC

clone size: few
V gene: TRBV27
J gene: TRBJ2-7
D gene: TRBD1
CDR3 protein: CASSLPGTGFYEQYF
CDR3 DNA: TGTGCCAGCAGTCTACCTGGGACAGGGTTCTACGAGCAGTACTTC

clone size: NA
V gene: TRBV6-5
J gene: TRBJ1-2
D gene: TRBD1
CDR3 protein: CASSYSGTGIYYGYTF
CDR3 DNA: TGTGCCAGCAGTTACTCTGGGACAGGGATTTACTATGGCTACACCTTC

clone size: few
V gene: TRBV5-1
J gene: TRBJ1-4
D gene: TRBD1
CDR3 protein: CASSEDRGITNEKLFF
CDR3 DNA: TGCGCCAGCAGCGAAGACAGGGGCATAACTAATGAAAAACTGTTTTTT

clone size: once
V gene: TRBV7-2
J gene: TRBJ2-1
D gene: NA
CDR3 protein: CASSLARVDEQFF
CDR3 DNA: TGTGCCAGCAGCTTAGCGCGAGTCGATGAGCAGTTCTTC